This T cell receptor (beta chain) was sequenced during a study of Ad26.COV2.S vaccination and SARS-CoV-2 variants. Profiled with immunoSEQ multiplex PCR; TCRdb holds only in-frame clones, not every one. The sample lists 350,000 to 600,000 clones; roughly 87% were seen once. Study-level results: From the TCR breadth and depth analyses, total T cell responses may have been underestimated.

On this clone itself: Its antigen remains unidentified.

The CDR3 runs to 15 residues. V dropped 6 bases and J dropped 4 bases, with 16 bases sitting between them. Germline V gives CDR1 LNHDA, CDR2 SQIVND (reference sequence). Treatment in this sample: some 20 received Ad26.COV2.S at low or high dose, single or two shots; a few received placebo; per-sample allocation not given. Specimens were obtained on day 63 following the first vaccine or placebo injection. Boston supplied an adult donor aged 18-55 years. Sequenced material: peripheral blood, taken in a trial of Ad26.COV2.S vaccine versus placebo. This TCR came from a person aged 18-60 years who received the Ad26.COV2.S COVID-19 vaccine or a placebo. The J gene is TRBJ1-5, the V gene TRBV19; no firm D call. The CDR3 DNA reads TGTGCCAGTAGGCGGACTCGGGGTGGTAATCAGCCCCAGCATTTT. Protein: CASRRTRGGNQPQHF.